The T cell receptor (beta chain) under discussion was sequenced for a study of a mutant IDH1 vaccine in newly diagnosed glioma (dated by TCRdb to the early 2020s). Regarding the research as a whole: Vaccination began 4-6 weeks after radiotherapy alone, or alongside temozolomide cycles in the chemotherapy-containing groups. Of the 25 to 40 patients who were treated, 62.5% were male and approximately 40% were female, and the mean age was around 40 years. Before enrollment, most patients had been given radiochemotherapy with temozolomide as standard therapy, while the rest had received either radiotherapy alone or temozolomide alone. Longitudinal TCRB deep sequencing was performed for approximately 24 treated patients wherever samples were available for exploratory analyses. Peripheral blood was collected at six visits: V03 (baseline), V05, V07, V10, V12 and V13. The week-35 safety follow-up was designated visit V12, and the week-47 end of study was designated visit V13.

Concerning this clone: What antigen it recognizes has not been identified. No much larger clone exists at a distance of one base, and base qualities are not known.

The library was generated by the immunoSEQ multiplex PCR assay. Rearranged TCR beta chain sequences were amplified using the hsTCRB Kit according to the manufacturer's protocol. Sequencing of TCRB libraries was carried out on an Illumina MiSeq. For the original study's pipeline: The proprietary platform of the kit vendor was used for demultiplexing, trimming and gene mapping. TCRdb obtained this table from immuneACCESS and retained in-frame rearrangements with V and J assigned. These tables miss some clones; where compared with another copy, unresolved V genes account for less than half of the shortfall, and the remainder is unexplained. D and trimming come from the DNA, and the V and J calls and clone size come from that table. Across this sample there are around 40,000 clones, with around 82% seen only once. 18% of the sample comes from the top ten. Read against the paper, the sample's time point label means: week 47, end of study. Every vaccine dose consisted of 300 ug of a 20-mer mutant IDH1 peptide in Montanide, administered subcutaneously together with topical imiquimod. Across visits V03 through V10, patients got a total of eight vaccinations, given in weeks 1, 3, 5, 7, 11, 15, 19 and 23. The donors had newly diagnosed IDH1-mutant astrocytomas of WHO grade 3 or 4 that showed loss of nuclear ATRX. The samples were drawn from NOA16, a multicentre, single-arm, open-label phase I trial in Germany that tested a mutant IDH1 peptide vaccine in humans for the first time. Genomic DNA for TCRB sequencing was isolated from EDTA blood with the DNeasy Blood and Tissue Kit.

Overall study outcomes, separate from this receptor: Pseudoprogression appeared unrelated to alterations in the top peripheral T cell clonotypes detected by TCRB sequencing. PBMC samples for TCRB deep sequencing were selected based on availability. Immune responses induced by the vaccine were seen in approximately 93% of patients across multiple MHC alleles. The authors noted that analyses of patient blood samples could not be reproduced because of sample limitations.

Cut back by 5 bases and 3 bases, the V and J ends lie 4 bases apart. For CDR1 and CDR2, the germline V gene (reference sequence) lists SEHNR and FQNEAQ. From the cysteine through the phenylalanine, the CDR3 covers 11 amino acids. Only the CDR3 part of the read is kept: 33 bases, read in frame from the first base. The rearrangement combines TRBV7-9 with TRBJ1-1, with the identity of the D gene unclear. The clonotype originates from a man younger than 30 with glioma. Some clones in this sample may be carry-over from other donors' samples. Sample: PBMCs, taken from a glioma patient whose treatment included an IDH1 peptide vaccine. The DNA sequence is as follows: TGTGCCAGCAGCAAGGACACTGAAGCTTTCTTT. Translation gives CASSKDTEAFF.